Sequencing of this TCR beta chain was carried out in a study of cytomegalovirus exposure and HLA in healthy donors (dated by TCRdb to the late 2010s). Regarding the complete study: An earlier analysis of under 600 of the donors reported 250 to 300 Gb of sequence data and 100 million to 140 million unique TCR beta sequences from some 180 million T cells. The aim of the study was to test whether cataloging public T cell receptors could identify signatures of past pathogen exposure. Alongside the repertoire data, information on donor age, sex, ethnicity and CMV serostatus was compiled. In addition to the first cohort of 650 to 800 subjects, a separate validation cohort of 130 or so different subjects was used. A later analysis re-examined previously published TCR beta repertoires from more than 550 donors and added high-resolution HLA genotyping to investigate patterns of TCR occurrence. Typing coverage differed by locus: A, B, C, DRB1 and DQB1 were typed in about 620-630 donors, DQA1 in 500 to 550, DPA1 in roughly 590, and DPB1 in approximately 450. Among roughly 400 genotyped donors of the cohort, an average of around 220,000 unique TCR beta nucleotide sequences was sequenced per donor, of which approximately 18% were non-productive. The later analysis used no new phenotypic data to find candidate immune exposures, relying instead on TCR beta sequences and their occurrence across donors. An early release that covered roughly 600 HLA-typed donors contained about 300 gigabases of sequencing data and around 85 million unique TCR sequences. To decide whether each TCR beta V gene segment behaved as functional or pseudogenic, an earlier analysis of fewer than 750 of the donors relied on high-throughput TCR beta sequencing. Every discovery cohort repertoire had been produced on one sequencing platform. A later genetic analysis took genome-wide SNP genotypes for 398 of the 666 donors and used that subset as a discovery cohort. Roughly five DR-DQ haplotypes were handled as single units for association and clustering, since linkage in the cohort was strong. The T cell repertoires of 550 to 850 subjects were profiled by immunosequencing and related to cytomegalovirus serostatus. To predict cytomegalovirus infection status, the study combined high-throughput TCR immunosequencing, statistical association of individual TCRs with disease status, and machine learning. Among the approximately 420 genotyped donors, more than 70% belonged to the genetic ancestry cluster associated with self-reported Caucasian donors. Both class I and class II loci were covered by HLA typing, at four-digit resolution. Study-wide conclusions, independent of this receptor: Immune exposure information for the cohort was limited to CMV serostatus. According to a later analysis, most CMV-associated TCR beta chains appeared to be HLA-restricted, and the HLA associations seemed to be driven largely by CMV exposure. It was suggested by the authors that the approach could potentially be generalized to other disease states and immunological phenotypes. A later analysis associated about 17,000 TCR beta sequences with specific HLA alleles at a false discovery rate of 0.05. According to a later genetic analysis, donors in an Asian-associated ancestry cluster had fewer N-insertions in productive TCRs than the roughly 670-donor mean. A later analysis reported that several top co-occurrence clusters appeared linked to parvovirus B19, influenza, CMV and Epstein-Barr virus. This cohort had only TCR beta chains sequenced, and the lack of alpha or paired-chain data limited which features could be detected. A few of the identified cytomegalovirus-associated TCR beta chains were confirmed in vitro to be specific for cytomegalovirus antigens. Across donors, most TCR sequences were observed very rarely, whereas some public TCRs were present in many individuals. An association between a missense DCLRE1C variant and V-gene and J-gene trimming of TCR beta chains was found in a later genetic analysis and replicated in an independent cohort. Linkage disequilibrium might explain the correlated functional status among segregating V segments, but an unknown experimental factor could not be ruled out. In a later analysis, HLA-associated TCR beta chains were found to be more clonally expanded and to have lower generation probabilities than equally common non-associated chains. In an earlier analysis of approximately 590 of the donors, most TCR beta V segments were observed in productive rearrangements about 87% or about 30% of the time, broadly matching IMGT annotations. Some IMGT-functional V segments, including TRBV6-2 and TRBV6-3, could not be told apart with the 87-base-pair reads, so those segments were excluded. The earlier analysis of 587 of the donors excluded some 15 rarely observed V segments, including chromosome 9 orphons, because counts were too low. HLA typing was unavailable for some donors at each locus, so association tests used only the typed subset. A later analysis found that TCR association rates varied across HLA loci, with DRB1 alleles showing the most associated TCRs and HLA-C alleles the fewest. A total of about 180 TCR beta chains were listed by the study as associated with cytomegalovirus. The classifier was reported to diagnose cytomegalovirus status with high specificity and sensitivity in both the original and validation cohorts. Sequencing depth was assumed to be roughly uniform across donors in the presence/absence analyses, though that assumption may not hold. A group of highly shared sequence variants was considered likely to be a technical artifact of the sequencing pipeline. A further reported finding was that TCR beta sequences accurately predicted the HLA-A and HLA-B alleles for most subjects in the first cohort. Strong co-occurrence of HLA alleles, especially DR and DQ, made assigning TCR associations to individual alleles difficult.

The library relied on the immunoSEQ multiplex PCR assay. A mixture of 60 forward primers for TCR Vbeta segments and 13 reverse primers for TCR Jbeta segments was used in the multiplex PCR. The CDR3 region of rearranged TCR beta genes was amplified from genomic DNA with a multiplex PCR assay. The amplified TCR beta libraries were sequenced on the Illumina HiSeq System as 87-base-pair reads. Turning to the authors' computational methods: A later analysis tallied around 87 million unique TCR beta chains across the 550 to 850 repertoires, and about 10 million of those chains were shared by two or more donors. Raw reads were error-corrected and collapsed into unique sequences by a nearest-neighbor algorithm in which closely related sequences were merged to remove PCR and sequencing errors. Alignment of CDR3 sequences to IMGT reference sequences was used to assign V, D and J gene segments. For a sequence to be retained, a match of at least six nucleotides was required to both a V gene segment and a J gene segment. A rearrangement counted as productive if the CDR3 had no stop codons and remained in frame with V and J, and every other rearrangement counted as non-productive. Following IMGT convention, CDR3 was defined as the stretch from the second conserved V-encoded cysteine to the conserved J-encoded phenylalanine. The earlier analysis of 500 to 650 of the donors excluded any sequence lacking an unambiguous match to a single V gene segment. An earlier analysis of fewer than 750 of the donors classified V segments as functional when productive rearrangements were above 56.7% and as segregating when the standard deviation between donors was above 5%. A statistical classification framework was built to diagnose cytomegalovirus status from the catalog of TCR beta chain sequences. In a later analysis, V and J genes were assigned by comparing TCR nucleotide sequences against IMGT/GENE-DB human TR gene sequences. Using the TCRdist pipeline, a later analysis assigned CDR3 sequences along with most-parsimonious VDJ recombination scenarios. A later analysis defined each TCR beta chain by its CDR3 amino acid sequence plus V-gene family, and excluded reads lacking a unique V-gene family. A later analysis removed 592 highly shared, low-generation-probability nucleotide sequences to deal with suspected cross-contamination and a sequencing artifact. In a later analysis, a clonal expansion index was calculated for each public chain from normalized within-repertoire ranks of inferred template counts. Generation probabilities in a later analysis came from a VDJ recombination model fitted to out-of-frame rearrangements, and those results were checked against IGoR. In a later analysis, hypergeometric tests were used to score TCR-TCR, TCR-HLA and TCR-CMV co-occurrence, with a repertoire-size bias correction applied to TCR pairs. In a later analysis, false discovery rates were estimated by permuting HLA or CMV assignments 20 times. A later analysis grouped co-occurring TCRs with DBSCAN, adding TCRdist sequence similarity when clustering within HLA-allele-positive subsets. For co-occurrence clustering, repertoires with fewer than 30,000 or more than 120,000 public chains were excluded, along with five repertoires with anomalous nucleotide sharing. The immuneACCESS repertoire file appears here via TCRdb, limited to in-frame rearrangements. These files lack a portion of the clones; in checked studies, under half of the deficit traces to unresolved V genes, and the cause of the others is not known. Clonal size and the V and J genes are those of that table, whereas D and trimming came from the DNA. For this sample there are 200,000 or so clones; roughly 80% appear just once. The biggest ten clones account for around 0.38% of the sample.

The cohort comprised hundreds of healthy bone marrow donors. All cohort members were sampled while nominally healthy, although unrecorded immune exposures were likely present. The donor was CMV seropositive and belonged to the group of 250 to 350 seropositive cohort members. A peripheral blood sample was provided by each donor, and peripheral blood mononuclear cells were used for TCR beta sequencing. The Qiagen DNeasy Blood Extraction Kit was used to extract genomic DNA from the blood cell samples. As regards this clone: The target of this receptor is not known. No base-level quality is on record; no much larger clone is a single base apart.

Including the terminal cysteine and phenylalanine, the CDR3 comprises 15 residues. Only CDR3 DNA remains: 45 bases, in frame from the first base. CDR1 SGHVS and CDR2 FQNEAQ are derived from the germline V gene. At the junction V is shortened by 1 base and J by 2 bases, with 11 bases in between. The sequence derives from a male donor in good health and CMV-seropositive. The receptor chain draws on TRBV7-8 and TRBJ1-2; no D gene can be assigned with confidence. Sequenced: PBMCs. The CDR3 protein is CASSLGGLQNYGYTF. The DNA sequence is given as TGTGCCAGCAGCTTAGGTGGGCTGCAAAACTATGGCTACACCTTC.